These T cell receptor beta chains were read from a single sample in a study of blood T cell repertoires in COVID-19. Data came from immunoSEQ multiplex PCR; TCRdb stores just in-frame clones and leaves some out. The table records about 39,000 clones, just over 90% of them present only once. Sequencing was performed on peripheral blood. All receptors derive from a man between 45 and 60 years old with active COVID-19. Both conserved end residues are part of each CDR3. D genes are given only for firm matches. Clone size appears in some rows only: once, few, many, or a class for an expanded clone.

d_call clone_size j_call v_call cdr3_aa cdr3_nt
TRBD2 NA TRBJ2-1 TRBV5-4 CASSLELARNEQFF TGTGCCAGCAGCTTGGAACTAGCGAGGAATGAGCAGTTCTTC
NA NA TRBJ2-1 TRBV5-1 CASSSTRLEGQFF TGCGCCAGCAGCTCAACCAGACTGGAAGGGCAGTTCTTC
TRBD1 NA TRBJ1-2 TRBV19 CASRGPTGQGAFGYTF TGTGCCAGTAGGGGGCCCACGGGACAGGGGGCCTTTGGCTACACCTTC
NA NA TRBJ1-1 TRBV5-1 CASSFGTITEAFF TGCGCCAGCAGCTTCGGGACAATCACTGAAGCTTTCTTT
TRBD2 NA TRBJ2-3 TRBV11-2 CASSSDRTSGRSTDTQYF TGTGCCAGCAGCTCTGACCGGACTAGCGGGAGATCGACAGATACGCAGTATTTT
TRBD1 NA TRBJ2-6 TRBV19 CATRDRAFSGANVLTF TGTGCCACCCGGGACAGGGCGTTTTCAGGGGCCAACGTCCTGACTTTC
TRBD2 NA TRBJ2-3 TRBV2 CASSDGGSPDTQYF TGTGCCAGCAGTGACGGGGGGAGCCCAGATACGCAGTATTTT
NA NA TRBJ2-7 TRBV4-1 CASSQAGAKQGEQYF TGCGCCAGCAGCCAAGCCGGGGCTAAGCAGGGGGAGCAGTACTTC
TRBD2 NA TRBJ2-5 TRBV5-1 CASSLGTSGGLLQETQYF TGCGCCAGCAGCCTAGGGACTAGCGGGGGACTTCTACAAGAGACCCAGTACTTC
TRBD2 NA TRBJ2-5 TRBV6-2/TRBV6-3 CASSSLSGMLAQQQETQYF TGTGCCAGCAGTTCATTAAGCGGGATGTTGGCCCAGCAACAAGAGACCCAGTACTTC
NA NA TRBJ1-1 TRBV12-3/TRBV12-4 CASSLDAGEAFF TGTGCCAGCAGTTTAGACGCAGGGGAAGCTTTCTTT
NA NA TRBJ1-6 TRBV6-6 CASSYSMRAWDSPLHF TGTGCCAGCAGTTACTCGATGAGAGCGTGGGATTCACCCCTCCACTTT
TRBD1 NA TRBJ2-7 TRBV29-1 CSVRDSYEQYF TGCAGCGTTCGGGACAGCTACGAGCAGTACTTC
NA NA TRBJ2-3 TRBV5-1 CASSQNTGQSTDTQYF TGCGCCAGCAGCCAAAACACGGGACAAAGCACAGATACGCAGTATTTT
NA NA TRBJ2-1 TRBV7-8 CASSLDIAVLPFF TGTGCCAGCAGCTTAGACATAGCGGTCCTTCCGTTCTTC
TRBD2 NA TRBJ2-1 TRBV15 CATSAELAGSYNEQFF TGTGCCACCAGCGCGGAACTAGCGGGGTCCTACAATGAGCAGTTCTTC
NA NA TRBJ2-4 TRBV12-2 CASHERRGGYPKNIQYF TGTGCAAGTCACGAAAGGAGGGGGGGCTATCCCAAAAACATTCAGTACTTC
TRBD2 NA TRBJ2-7 TRBV7-9 CASSELAGGHYEQYF TGTGCCAGCAGCGAACTAGCGGGGGGCCACTACGAGCAGTACTTC
NA NA TRBJ2-7 TRBV30 CAWTPLAPYEQYF TGTGCCTGGACGCCCCTAGCGCCCTACGAGCAGTACTTC
NA once TRBJ1-4 TRBV10-2 CASSATGEEEKLFF TGCGCCAGCAGTGCCACTGGGGAGGAAGAAAAACTGTTTTTT